These T cell receptor beta chains were read from a single sample in a study of glioma-infiltrating T cells. TCRdb reprocessed the multiplex PCR reads via MiXCR and lists one record per CDR3 protein. The sample carries 84,000 or so distinct CDR3 sequences, 20% to 25% recorded once. Sequences were obtained from glioma tissue, nonneoplastic brain tissue, or PBMCs (not recorded which). These receptors were obtained from a human donor with low-grade glioma or glioblastoma, undergoing nonglioma brain surgery, or in good health (not recorded which). CDR3s include the opening cysteine and the closing phenylalanine or tryptophan.

v_gene	j_gene	CDR3aa
TRBV10-2	TRBJ2-7	CASSRTVAEQYF
TRBV20-1	TRBJ2-7	CSALGQAHEQYF
TRBV7-2	TRBJ1-5	CASSSGQGANQPQHF
TRBV3-1	TRBJ1-5	CASSPSKGPRLNQPQHF
TRBV6-2/TRBV6-3	TRBJ1-1	CACSSREFTGAFF
TRBV20-1	TRBJ1-2	CSTTTATGYTF
TRBV5-5	TRBJ1-2	CASSLFRQNYGYTF
TRBV12-3/TRBV12-4	TRBJ1-3	CASRKAEGSGNTIYF
TRBV7-2	TRBJ2-3	CASSFRTSGGAADTQYF
TRBV12-3/TRBV12-4	TRBJ1-3	CASSLTETSGNTIYF
TRBV7-6	TRBJ2-1	CASSLLAGGPHEQFF
TRBV18	TRBJ2-1	CASSPGLAGVAEQRNEQFF
TRBV4-1	TRBJ2-3	CASSPGLAGVWDTDTQYF
TRBV12-3/TRBV12-4	TRBJ1-1	CASSLARGRGNNTEAFF
TRBV14	TRBJ1-1	CAGRGEGITEAFF
TRBV2	TRBJ2-7	CASSKTTRTPSSYEQYF
TRBV20-1	TRBJ2-3	CSAPQGALQTDTQYF
TRBV5-1	TRBJ1-6	CASSEDVSYNSPLHF
TRBV15	TRBJ1-3	CATSSGTGQASGNTIYF
TRBV19	TRBJ2-7	CASSRTGKNYEQYF
TRBV27	TRBJ1-1	CASSLSTGALMNTEAFF
TRBV20-1	TRBJ2-7	CSAKAGRMNEQYF
TRBV12-3/TRBV12-4	TRBJ2-7	CASSGPMSSYEQYF
TRBV2	TRBJ1-2	CASLLTGVGYTF
TRBV3-1	TRBJ2-5	CASSLPTRAETTQYF
TRBV20-1	TRBJ1-2	CSASRTGEVGYTF
TRBV11-2	TRBJ1-6	CASSPDRRNNSPLHF
TRBV7-2	TRBJ1-5	CASSPTRQANQPQHF